This TCR beta chain was observed in a study of shared clonotypes between healthy human individuals (dated by TCRdb to the early 2020s). With respect to the entire study: The cohort included three men and a couple of women between 18 and 49 years of age. Per donor, leukapheresis produced somewhere between about 0.94 and 9 billion PBMCs. For each donor, three plates each were used for CD4 naive and CD4 memory, two plates were used for CD8 naive, and one plate was used for CD8 memory. To estimate repertoire size and how much clonotypes are shared between individuals, the study performed deep sequencing of blood TCR repertoires from a few healthy adults. Different laboratories and diverse techniques were used to prepare libraries and sequence TCR repertoires, to increase sequencing depth and limit assay-specific biases. Summary of the overall study and its limitations: Based on pairwise subsampling, the degree of clonotype sharing among donors was expected to be affected by sequencing depth. Because the study included a small number of donors, the genetic and exposure-history diversity represented was limited. When a handful of donors were compared, the shared fraction of clonotypes was 5% to 6.5% for naive CD4, over 3% for naive CD8, 2.3% for memory CD4, and about 0.36% for memory CD8. Larger estimated clonotype richness was generally found for naive subsets than for memory subsets. Higher generation probabilities were observed for clonotypes shared by all four sorted-subset donors than for non-shared clonotypes. Only blood was sampled, and tissue TCR repertoires likely differ from those in blood. Incomplete sequencing was indicated by rarefaction of sorted-subset datasets, despite the large sequencing depth.

The germline V gene encodes CDR1 SGDLS and CDR2 YYNGEE. V gives up 6 bases and J gives up 6 bases, and the segment between their germline ends measures 9 bases. The CDR3, cysteine through phenylalanine, is 12 amino acids long. CDR3 DNA only is kept here, 36 bases in frame from base 1. Donors were healthy HIV-negative adults with no recently reported acute infections or vaccinations. Every donor was a Caucasian adult living in Nashville, Tennessee, USA. CD4+ T cells were enriched by magnetic negative selection, after which naive cells were positively selected on CD45RA and the negative fraction was taken as the memory subset. After blood collection by leukapheresis, PBMCs were isolated using Ficoll-Histopaque density gradient centrifugation and then cryopreserved in the vapor phase of liquid nitrogen. Analytical flow cytometry was used to check the purity and quantity of each magnetically sorted T cell population. Each sorted fraction had its genomic DNA isolated and then quantified by UV absorbance on a Nanodrop 2000c.

Only a few counts were recorded for this clone. No cognate antigen has been identified for it. Base qualities are not provided; no much larger clone lies one nucleotide away. Using the deep immunoSEQ assay, TCR CDR3 regions were amplified from genomic DNA by multiplex PCR. Extracted genomic DNA from each cell subset was distributed evenly across all wells of several immunoSEQ 96-well plates, and each plate was treated as a replicate. Each replicate PCR for sorted subsets received around 210 ng genomic DNA, equal to about 30,000 T cell genomes. Purified libraries were quantified with a Qubit 3.0 fluorometer, sized on a Bioanalyzer 2100, and re-quantified with the KAPA Library Quantification kit. Every immunoSEQ 96-well plate was sequenced on a separate single-read 150-cycle Illumina NextSeq 550 flow cell. Under the source paper's analysis protocol: The immunoSEQ output contained only junctional sequences without quality scores, so filtering could not match that applied to full-length reads. Sequences were annotated with PyIR, a Python wrapper for IgBLAST v1.9, and V/J genes and CDR3 were assigned using IMGT germline references. Any read was removed if the V/J assignment was weak (E-value above 1e-6), the CDR3 was missing, or the read contained stop codons, out-of-frame junctions, or ambiguous translated residues. V3J clonotypes were defined by identical inferred V gene, J gene, and CDR3 amino acid sequence. Percentage overlap between repertoires was calculated by dividing the number of shared unique clonotypes by the size of the smaller repertoire. Repertoire richness was assessed with RTK rarefaction, the Chao1 estimator, and Recon v2.1 estimates of unobserved clonotypes. For all TCRbeta clonotypes obtained by the gDNA method from a handful of donors, generation probabilities were computed with OLGA. Sourced from immuneACCESS, this table was stored by TCRdb with only in-frame sequences that have V and J called. A share of the clones is absent; for the studies checked, an unresolved V gene accounts for under half, and the remainder has no known explanation. That table furnishes V, J and clone size, whereas the DNA furnished D and trimming. For this sample the table gives over a million clones, of which 70% to 80% were detected only once. Jointly, the top ten make up 0.61% of the sample.

The sequence derives from a man between 18 and 29 years old in good health. Some clones in this sample may be carry-over from other donors' samples. Rearrangement joined TRBV9 to TRBJ2-2, and TRBD1 may be the D gene, going by 6 matching bases. The sequenced material came from memory CD4+ T cells from PBMCs. Sample cell subset or site, as interpreted from the label and publication: CD45RA-negative fraction. The CDR3 corresponds to CASTGEAGELFF. The nucleotide sequence reads TGTGCCAGCACAGGGGAAGCCGGGGAGCTGTTTTTT.